What follows are 22 T cell receptor beta chains derived from one specimen sequenced in a study of a mutant IDH1 vaccine in newly diagnosed glioma (dated by TCRdb to the early 2020s). The library was generated by the immunoSEQ multiplex PCR assay. TCRdb retrieved this table from immuneACCESS and kept in-frame rearrangements only. Not all clones are present; in checked studies, unresolved V genes account for under half, and no reason is known for the remainder. The sample contains tens of thousands of clones, nearly 90% of them found a single time. The ten largest clones take up 5% to 7% of the sample. Antigen specificity for these receptors is unknown. Read against the paper, the sample's time point label means: week 11, during vaccination. A 20-mer mutant IDH1 peptide at 300 micrograms in Montanide made up each vaccine dose, which was injected subcutaneously together with topical imiquimod. The sample here was PBMCs, taken from a glioma patient whose treatment included an IDH1 peptide vaccine. These receptors all stem from a woman aged 40-49 years with glioma.

The chain joins TRBV5-6 to TRBJ1-1; 7 bases are shared with TRBD1. Unmatched junction bases numbered 7, after V lost 6 bases and J lost 5 bases. CDR3 length: 13 amino acids. Germline V lookup: CDR1 SGHDT, CDR2 YYEEEE. This CDR3 reads CASTGDSRTEAFF. In nucleotides, the CDR3 is TGTGCCAGCACGGGGGACAGTCGGACTGAAGCTTTCTTT.

The rearrangement uses TRBV5-1 and TRBJ2-3; tentative D call: TRBD2 (5 bases). Trimming took 0 bases from V and 2 from J, leaving 7 bases between them. CDR1 and CDR2 from the germline V gene are SGHRS and YFSETQ. There are 14 residues in the CDR3. Here the CDR3 DNA reads TGCGCCAGCAGCTTGGGGACTTTCACAGATACGCAGTATTTT. Residues: CASSLGTFTDTQYF.

This clone was seen once. V is TRBV7-9 and J is TRBJ2-6; the match to TRBD1 covers 8 bases. With 1 base clipped from V and 4 bases from J, the junction kept 3 bases outside the gene matches. CDR1 is SEHNR and CDR2 is FQNEAQ in the germline V gene (reference sequence). The CDR3 runs 16 residues. CDR3 sequence (DNA): TGTGCCAGCAGCTTAGGGACAGGGTTCGGGGCCAACGTCCTGACTTTC. Encoded protein: CASSLGTGFGANVLTF.

The chain links TRBV15 to TRBJ1-2, with D possibly being TRBD1 (6 bases). This CDR3 has 13 residues. The germline V gene has CDR1 LNHNV and CDR2 YYDKDF (reference sequence). Deletions cut 0 bases from V and 7 bases from J, with 9 bases between. The CDR3 DNA sequence: TGTGCCACCAGCAGAGAGGAGGGGGTTGGCTACACCTTC. Its protein is CATSREEGVGYTF.

The chain recombines TRBV4-3 with TRBJ1-1; possibly TRBD1 for D (5 bases). CDR1 is LGHNA, CDR2 YSLEER, per germline. This CDR3 comprises 14 residues. V lost 0 bases to trimming and J lost 4 bases, with 9 bases between them. DNA for the CDR3: TGCGCCAGCAGCCAAGATGTAGGGACCACTGAAGCTTTCTTT. As protein: CASSQDVGTTEAFF.

The rearrangement uses TRBV6-1 and TRBJ2-7, with 7 bases that match TRBD2. The length of the CDR3 is 14 residues. Germline trimming cut 5 bases from V and 3 bases from J; bases unmatched to any gene: 7. Germline V gene lookup returns CDR1 MNHNS and CDR2 SASEGT. CDR3 sequence: CASSLKRDLYEQYF. In nucleotides, the CDR3 is TGTGCCAGCAGTTTGAAGCGGGACCTCTACGAGCAGTACTTC.

The chain joins TRBV7-2 to TRBJ2-2; 10 positions match TRBD1. The V and J ends lost 5 bases and 1 base, in that order; junction bases with no gene match: 1. This CDR3 is 15 amino acids long. Germline V gene lookup returns CDR1 SGHTA and CDR2 FQGNSA. The CDR3 sequence is CASSRDRGNTGELFF. The CDR3 DNA reads as TGTGCCAGCAGCCGGGACAGGGGGAACACCGGGGAGCTGTTTTTT.

The chain couples TRBV9 to TRBJ1-1; D remains unclear. Germline V lookup: CDR1 SGDLS, CDR2 YYNGEE. Trimming shortened V by 7 bases and J by 3 bases, and 13 bases separated the two germline ends. This CDR3 region has 13 residues. The chain's CDR3 is CASSGWSDTEAFF. CDR3 nucleotide sequence: TGTGCCAGCTCCGGGTGGTCGGACACTGAAGCTTTCTTT.

The chain has TRBV6-1 and TRBJ1-1, with TRBD1 as a possible D gene (5 bases). This CDR3 is 13 amino acids long. Germline lookup yields CDR1 MNHNS and CDR2 SASEGT. CDR3 protein: CSSRGGLNTEAFF. The CDR3 nucleotides read TGTTCATCACGGGGGGGGTTGAACACTGAAGCTTTCTTT.

The chain joins TRBV6-5 to TRBJ1-2; no clear D gene. CDR1 is MNHEY and CDR2 is SVGAGI in the germline V gene. Trimming pared 2 bases from V and 2 bases from J, leaving 12 bases between. The CDR3 is 15 amino acids. CDR3 bases: TGTGCCAGCAGTTACGGATTGGCAGGAAACTATGGCTACACCTTC. Protein: CASSYGLAGNYGYTF.

The genes are TRBV5-1 and TRBJ2-7, with D perhaps TRBD2 (6 bases). The CDR3 totals 15 residues. V was pared by 1 base and J by 5 bases, with 16 bases between. The germline V gene has CDR1 SGHRS and CDR2 YFSETQ. CDR3 loop: CASSLLGTRPHEQYF. The CDR3, as DNA: TGCGCCAGCAGCTTGTTGGGGACTCGCCCCCACGAGCAGTACTTC.

The V call is TRBV6-1, the J call TRBJ2-7; 7 bases align to TRBD2. This CDR3 has 14 amino acids. Looked up from germline, CDR1 is MNHNS and CDR2 is SASEGT. The ends lost 2 bases at V and 2 bases at J; junction bases unmatched: 3. CDR3: CASSEQGTTYEQYF. The DNA for the CDR3 is TGTGCCAGCAGTGAACAAGGGACTACCTACGAGCAGTACTTC.

The chain combines TRBV9 with TRBJ2-3; TRBD1 or TRBD2 may be the D gene (5 bases each). Trimming removed 7 bases at V and 2 bases at J, with 20 bases between. CDR3 size: 16 residues. Germline loops: CDR1 SGDLS, CDR2 YYNGEE. The CDR3 loop reads CASPRLPGTNTDTQYF. The CDR3 DNA follows: TGTGCCAGCCCCCGCCTTCCCGGGACGAACACAGATACGCAGTATTTT.

This sequence joins TRBV27 and TRBJ1-5; no reliable D call. V was trimmed by 3 bases and J by 4 bases, leaving 7 bases between them. The V gene's germline CDR1 is MNHEY and CDR2 SMNVEV (reference sequence). CDR3 size: 13 residues. The CDR3 spells CASSLVGNQPQHF. CDR3 bases: TGTGCCAGCAGTTTGGTGGGGAATCAGCCCCAGCATTTT.

The chain joins TRBV7-2 to TRBJ2-3; 7 nucleotides match TRBD2. The CDR3 is made up of 14 amino acids. Germline values: CDR1 SGHTA, CDR2 FQGNSA. V trimming: 5 bases; J trimming: 5 bases; junction bases outside the gene matches: 7. CDR3 DNA sequence: TGTGCCAGCAGCCCTAGGCGGGAGCAAGATACGCAGTATTTT. It codes for CASSPRREQDTQYF.

This clone was detected a few times. V gene TRBV6-5 combines with J gene TRBJ1-2; D not resolved. Germline CDR1 reads MNHEY; CDR2 reads SVGAGI. This CDR3 is built from 12 residues. V was cut by 5 bases and J by 6 bases, with 10 bases left in between. CDR3 nucleotides: TGTGCCAGCAGTCATGGTGGCGATGGCTACACCTTC. Protein: CASSHGGDGYTF.

The chain employs TRBV7-9 and TRBJ2-7; 8 bases line up with TRBD2. CDR3 length: 14 residues. V was pared by 5 bases and J by 3 bases, with 6 bases of the junction left unmatched. The germline V gene has CDR1 SEHNR and CDR2 FQNEAQ (reference sequence). Written as DNA, the CDR3 is TGTGCCAGCAGCCCGTGGACTAGCAGCTACGAGCAGTACTTC. This sequence encodes CASSPWTSSYEQYF.

The chain couples TRBV5-1 to TRBJ1-4, with D possibly TRBD1 on 5 matching bases. The CDR3 length is 16 residues. From germline, CDR1 is SGHRS and CDR2 YFSETQ. V lost 0 bases and J 0 bases, leaving 9 bases between the germline ends. DNA for the CDR3: TGCGCCAGCAGCTTGGGGGGACCTGCAACTAATGAAAAACTGTTTTTT. Translating gives CASSLGGPATNEKLFF. Using reference TRBV5-1 and TRBJ1-4 for the parts outside the CDR3, the full variable domain is KAGVTQTPRYLIKTRGQQVTLSCSPISGHRSVSWYQQTPGQGLQFLFEYFSETQRNKGNFPGRFSGRQFSNSRSEMNVSTLELGDSALYLCASSLGGPATNEKLFFGSGTQLSVL.

The chain links TRBV18 to TRBJ2-5; 12 nucleotides line up with TRBD2. The CDR3 runs to 14 residues. Germline lookup yields CDR1 KGHSH and CDR2 LQKENI. Trimming cost V 5 bases and J 3 bases; bases outside gene matches: 1. CDR3 amino acids: CASSRTSGKETQYF. DNA for the CDR3: TGTGCCAGCTCAAGGACTAGCGGGAAAGAGACCCAGTACTTC.

The gene calls are TRBV6-4 and TRBJ2-2; 7 bases are a match to TRBD2. J gave up 1 base and V 9 bases, and 5 bases lay outside the gene matches. The CDR3 has 14 amino acids. The germline CDR1 and CDR2 sequences are MRHNA and SNTAGT. The CDR3 loop reads CASKRELNTGELFF. CDR3 nucleotides: TGTGCCAGTAAGCGGGAACTGAACACCGGGGAGCTGTTTTTT.

The chain couples TRBV6-5 to TRBJ2-3; D uncertain. V lost 0 bases, J lost 1 base, and 8 bases lay in between. The CDR3 extends over 15 amino acids. Germline loops: CDR1 MNHEY, CDR2 SVGAGI. The CDR3 region is CASSYSGARTDTQYF. CDR3 sequence (DNA): TGTGCCAGCAGTTACTCGGGCGCACGCACAGATACGCAGTATTTT.

The chain is built from TRBV10-3 and TRBJ2-1; D not certain. The germline V gene has CDR1 ENHRY and CDR2 SYGVKD. The ends were cut back, 3 bases at V and 10 bases at J, with 10 bases in the middle. This CDR3 comprises 12 residues. The CDR3 is CAISDAVREQFF. The CDR3 nucleotides are TGTGCCATCAGTGATGCGGTGAGAGAGCAGTTCTTC.